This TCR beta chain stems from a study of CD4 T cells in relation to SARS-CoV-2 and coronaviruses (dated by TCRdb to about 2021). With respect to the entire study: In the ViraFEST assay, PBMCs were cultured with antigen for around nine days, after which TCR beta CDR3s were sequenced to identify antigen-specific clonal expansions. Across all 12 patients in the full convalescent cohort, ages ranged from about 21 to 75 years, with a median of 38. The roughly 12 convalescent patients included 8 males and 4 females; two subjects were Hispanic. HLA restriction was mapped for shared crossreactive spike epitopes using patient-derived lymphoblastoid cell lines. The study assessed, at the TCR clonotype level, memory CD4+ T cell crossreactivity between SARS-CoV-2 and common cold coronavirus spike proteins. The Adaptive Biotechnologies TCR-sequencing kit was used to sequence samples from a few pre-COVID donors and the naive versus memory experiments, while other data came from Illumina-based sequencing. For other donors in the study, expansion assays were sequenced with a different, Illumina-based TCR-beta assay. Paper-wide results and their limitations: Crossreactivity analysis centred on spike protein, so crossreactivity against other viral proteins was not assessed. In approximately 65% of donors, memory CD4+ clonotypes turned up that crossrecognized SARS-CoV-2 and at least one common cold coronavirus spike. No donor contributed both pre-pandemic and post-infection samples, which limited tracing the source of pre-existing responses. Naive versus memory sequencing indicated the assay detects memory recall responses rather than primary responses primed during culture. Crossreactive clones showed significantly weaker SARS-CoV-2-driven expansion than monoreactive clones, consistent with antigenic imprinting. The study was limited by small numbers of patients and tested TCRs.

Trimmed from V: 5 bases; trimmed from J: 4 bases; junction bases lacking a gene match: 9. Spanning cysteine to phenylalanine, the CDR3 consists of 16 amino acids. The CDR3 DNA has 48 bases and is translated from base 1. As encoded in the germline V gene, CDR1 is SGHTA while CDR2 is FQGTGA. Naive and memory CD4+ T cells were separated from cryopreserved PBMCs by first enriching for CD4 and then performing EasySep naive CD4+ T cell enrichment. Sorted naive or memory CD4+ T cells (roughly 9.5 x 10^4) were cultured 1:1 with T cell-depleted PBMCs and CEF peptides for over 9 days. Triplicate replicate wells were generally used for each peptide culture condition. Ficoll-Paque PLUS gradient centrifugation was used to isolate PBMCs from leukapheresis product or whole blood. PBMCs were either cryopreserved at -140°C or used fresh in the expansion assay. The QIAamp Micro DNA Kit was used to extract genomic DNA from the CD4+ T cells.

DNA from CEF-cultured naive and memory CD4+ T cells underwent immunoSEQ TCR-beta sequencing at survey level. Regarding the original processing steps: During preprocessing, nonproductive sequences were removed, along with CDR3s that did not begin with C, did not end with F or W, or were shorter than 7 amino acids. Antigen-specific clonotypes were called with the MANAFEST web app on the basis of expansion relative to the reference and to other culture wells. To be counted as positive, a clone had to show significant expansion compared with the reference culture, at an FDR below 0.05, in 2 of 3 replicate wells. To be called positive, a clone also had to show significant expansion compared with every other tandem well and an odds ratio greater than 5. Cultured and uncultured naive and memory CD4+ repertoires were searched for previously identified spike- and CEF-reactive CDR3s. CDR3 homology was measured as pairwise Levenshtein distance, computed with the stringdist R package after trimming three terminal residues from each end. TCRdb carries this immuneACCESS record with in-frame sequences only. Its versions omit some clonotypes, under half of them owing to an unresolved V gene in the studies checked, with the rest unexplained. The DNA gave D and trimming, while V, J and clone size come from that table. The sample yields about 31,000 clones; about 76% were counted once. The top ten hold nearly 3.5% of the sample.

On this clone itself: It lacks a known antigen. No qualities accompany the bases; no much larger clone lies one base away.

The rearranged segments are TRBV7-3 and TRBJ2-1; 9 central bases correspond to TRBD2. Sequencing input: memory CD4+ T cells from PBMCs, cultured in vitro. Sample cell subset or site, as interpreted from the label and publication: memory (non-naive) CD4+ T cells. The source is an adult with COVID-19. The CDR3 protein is CASSPTLAGGYNEQFF. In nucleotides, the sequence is TGTGCCAGCAGCCCCACACTAGCGGGCGGTTACAATGAGCAGTTCTTC.